This is a list of T cell receptor beta chains from one sample in a study of blood T cell repertoires in COVID-19. Only in-frame clones appear in the TCRdb table, and some are missing; sequencing was by immunoSEQ multiplex PCR. The sample has roughly 700,000 clones, just under 90% seen once; the top ten hold roughly 0.25%. Material for sequencing was peripheral blood. These receptors were obtained from a woman under 30 with acute or convalescent COVID-19. Each CDR3 is given with its conserved first and last residue. Each record gives: clone size, D gene, J gene, V gene, CDR3 DNA, CDR3 protein. A D gene is named only where the DNA matches it firmly. Not all rows give a size; the values are once, few, many and, for expanded clones, a class.

- - TRBJ2-7 TRBV12-3/TRBV12-4 TGTGCCAGCAGTCCCATTCTCGGGGAGCAGTACTTC CASSPILGEQYF
- - TRBJ2-7 TRBV5-6 TGTGCCAGCAGCTCTGGTCAGGGGGGAAGCTCCTACGAGCAGTACTTC CASSSGQGGSSYEQYF
- TRBD1 TRBJ1-1 TRBV3-1/TRBV3-2 TGTGCCAGCAGCCCTGCCGGGACAGGGTACTCTGAAGCTTTCTTT CASSPAGTGYSEAFF
- TRBD1 TRBJ2-2 TRBV18 TGTGCCAGCTCACTCAGGGGGTTCCCCAACACCGGGGAGCTGTTTTTT CASSLRGFPNTGELFF
- TRBD1 TRBJ1-1 TRBV2 TGTGCCAGCAGAGTTTCCGGGACAGGGGAAGTGAACACTGAAGCTTTCTTT CASRVSGTGEVNTEAFF
once TRBD1 TRBJ1-2 TRBV9 TGTGCCAGCAGCGTAGGGGGACAGGGGGTTAACTATGGCTACACCTTC CASSVGGQGVNYGYTF
- TRBD1 TRBJ1-2 TRBV28 TGTGCCAGCAGGCCGGACAGGGTATATGGCTACACCTTC CASRPDRVYGYTF
- TRBD1 TRBJ1-2 TRBV10-3 TGTGCCTGTGGAAGGGACAGGGTTGTTGGCTACACCTTC CACGRDRVVGYTF
- - TRBJ1-2 TRBV30 TGTGCCTGGAGCCAGTCTAACTATGGCTACACCTTC CAWSQSNYGYTF
- TRBD2 TRBJ2-3 TRBV3-1/TRBV3-2 TGTGCCAGCAGCCAAGATCGCGGGGGGGTCGCAGATACGCAGTATTTT CASSQDRGGVADTQYF
- - TRBJ1-4 TRBV10-3 TGTGCCATCAGGGCAGAAGAAAATGAAAAACTGTTTTTT CAIRAEENEKLFF
- TRBD1 TRBJ1-3 TRBV9 TGTGCCAGCAGCGTAGACAGGGGTATCGGAAACACCATATATTTT CASSVDRGIGNTIYF
- - TRBJ1-2 TRBV11-2 TGTGCCAGCAGCTTAGGGGGACGGGGGACGGGCTACACCTTC CASSLGGRGTGYTF
- TRBD2 TRBJ2-2 TRBV24-1 TGTGCCACCAGTGATCACCCCCTAGCGGGGGGCGCGAACACCGGGGAGCTGTTTTTT CATSDHPLAGGANTGELFF
- TRBD2 TRBJ2-7 TRBV6-5 TGTGCCAGCAGACGCTGGACTAGCCCGGCCTACGAGCAGTACTTC CASRRWTSPAYEQYF
- TRBD2 TRBJ2-3 TRBV5-1 TGCGCCAGCGGCCCCTGGAAGGGGACTAGCGGGGGCACAGATACGCAGTATTTT CASGPWKGTSGGTDTQYF
- - TRBJ1-2 TRBV6-5 TGTGCCAGCAGCCCAACCATAACCTCCCAGGGGGGCTACACCTTC CASSPTITSQGGYTF
- TRBD1 TRBJ1-4 TRBV30 TGTGCCTGGAGTTGGGACAGCCCTAATGAAAAACTGTTTTTT CAWSWDSPNEKLFF
- - TRBJ1-2 TRBV14 TGTGCCAGCAGCCAAGGACGTACAGCAGCTAACTATGGCTACACCTTC CASSQGRTAANYGYTF
- TRBD1 TRBJ2-2 TRBV10-3 TGTGCCATCAGTGATCCGAGACAGGGAAGCACCGGGGAGCTGTTTTTT CAISDPRQGSTGELFF
few - TRBJ2-7 TRBV4-2 TGTGCCAGCAGCCAAGAGTACCAGGGGACCTACGAGCAGTACTTC CASSQEYQGTYEQYF
- - TRBJ2-7 TRBV3-1/TRBV3-2 TGTGCCAGCAGCCAAGAAGGGGCAGGTCGGGTCTACGAGCAGTACTTC CASSQEGAGRVYEQYF
- - TRBJ2-7 TRBV25-1 TGTGCCAGCAGTATCTCTAAAACAGGGCCCCTCAATTACGAGCAGTACTTC CASSISKTGPLNYEQYF
- TRBD1 TRBJ1-3 TRBV19 TGTGCCAGTAGTATGCAGGGGGCTAACACCATATATTTT CASSMQGANTIYF
- - TRBJ1-6 TRBV5-4 TGTGCCAGCAGCTTTTTGGGAGGTGGATATAATTCACCCCTCCACTTT CASSFLGGGYNSPLHF
few - TRBJ1-5 TRBV18 TGTGCCAGCTCACCACAGGGGAACAATCAGCCCCAGCATTTT CASSPQGNNQPQHF
- TRBD1 TRBJ1-2 TRBV19 TGTGCCAGTAGTCAGCGGACAGGGTTTGGCTACACCTTC CASSQRTGFGYTF
once - TRBJ1-6 TRBV28 TGTGCCAGCAGTTTAGGCGGGGGGCCCCGTAATTCACCCCTCCACTTT CASSLGGGPRNSPLHF
- - TRBJ2-1 TRBV12-3/TRBV12-4 TGTGCCAGCGCCGGCAATGAGCAGTTCTTC CASAGNEQFF
once - TRBJ2-7 TRBV19 TGTGCCAGTAGTCGACAGGCCTCCTACGAGCAGTACTTC CASSRQASYEQYF
- - TRBJ2-7 TRBV25-1 TGTGCCAGCAGTGAACAAGGGGATAACGAGCAGTACTTC CASSEQGDNEQYF
- TRBD1 TRBJ1-5 TRBV5-1 TGCGCCAGCAGCTTGGCCCCGGGACAGGGGGGTAATAGCAATCAGCCCCAGCATTTT CASSLAPGQGGNSNQPQHF